This is a list of T cell receptor beta chains from one sample in a study of OX40 agonist ivuxolimab in advanced cancers. The repertoire was sequenced with immunoSEQ multiplex PCR; TCRdb's copy has only in-frame clones and lacks some. The table lists some 12,000 clones, over 75% of them singletons. The source was CD4+ or CD8+ T cells sorted from blood, collected in a trial of the OX40 agonist ivuxolimab. The receptors were sampled from an adult with an advanced solid tumor such as melanoma, head and neck, liver or kidney cancer. Each CDR3 is given with its conserved first and last residue. Clone size appears in some rows only: once, few, many, or a class for an expanded clone.

v_call	cdr3_length	j_call	clone_size	cdr3_aa
TRBV10-3	18	TRBJ1-5	-	CAISESVGDRGDNQPQHF
TRBV7-3	19	TRBJ2-1	-	CASSPQALAGGPIQYEQFF
TRBV2	13	TRBJ2-7	few	CASSQGLDYEQYF
TRBV10-3	14	TRBJ2-2	-	CAIWDSSGTGELFF
TRBV19	15	TRBJ1-5	-	CASSHFAGDHQPQHF
TRBV7-7	14	TRBJ2-7	once	CASSLSAQSYEQYF
TRBV27	14	TRBJ2-1	few	CASSPTSTAPEQFF
TRBV28	17	TRBJ1-5	once	CASSLSAGQGSNQPQHF
TRBV11-2	18	TRBJ2-3	-	CASSETPRQGTSTDTQYF
TRBV9	15	TRBJ2-3	-	CASSRSGGASDTQYF
TRBV21-1	15	TRBJ1-2	-	CASSKAQGKSYGYTF
TRBV19	14	TRBJ1-6	large	CASSPRVPNSPLHF
TRBV10-3	15	TRBJ2-4	-	CAISEGAVGKNIQYF
TRBV6-5	14	TRBJ2-7	-	CASVKDKKLSLGYF
TRBV23-1	13	TRBJ1-2	-	CASSQRSDAGYTF
TRBV27	15	TRBJ1-2	once	CASSWGGAANYGYTF
TRBV27	16	TRBJ2-5	-	CASSPRGQGTFETQYF
TRBV5-4	16	TRBJ2-7	medium-sized	CASSLLHQGVGGEQYF
TRBV2	14	TRBJ2-7	-	CASSDGPTGYEQYF
TRBV9	15	TRBJ1-2	once	CASSPRTGMGYGYTF
TRBV19	13	TRBJ2-7	-	CASSTGLNYEQYF
TRBV4-2	14	TRBJ2-7	-	CASSQTGGSYEQYF
TRBV28	17	TRBJ1-1	-	CASSFEWMGSFNTEAFF
TRBV6-5	15	TRBJ2-1	-	CASSLLADLYNEQFF
TRBV27	14	TRBJ2-7	-	CASSLRQDGGEQYF
TRBV4-3	15	TRBJ1-4	-	CASSQEATSNEKLFF
TRBV29-1	13	TRBJ2-2	few	CSVGRGDTGELFF
TRBV14	15	TRBJ1-2	-	CASSPRDRGFYGYTF
TRBV5-4	18	TRBJ2-7	-	CASSSLGLAGEYVHEQYF
TRBV10-2	15	TRBJ2-3	-	CASHSGRHSTDTQYF
TRBV11-2	11	TRBJ2-2	-	CASSPAGELFF
TRBV4-1	15	TRBJ2-7	-	CASSHPREEMDEQYF
TRBV5-6	13	TRBJ1-2	-	CASSLGQGVDYTF
TRBV5-4	12	TRBJ2-7	few	CASSLEDGWQYF
TRBV23-1	19	TRBJ2-2	-	CASLEEGSGGPPNTGELFF
TRBV5-4	14	TRBJ2-7	-	CASSSRGSSYEQYF
TRBV5-1	23	TRBJ2-3	medium-sized	CASRRVTGSKFLAGSSSTDTQYF
TRBV28	18	TRBJ1-1	-	CASSPDPDREWGNTEAFF
TRBV7-8	16	TRBJ1-2	-	CASSLLGTGDFYGYTF
TRBV6-5	14	TRBJ1-2	-	CASRSAREVYGYTF